A selection of T cell receptor beta chains follows, all from one sample in a study of blood T cells in healthy people across ages. In TCRdb, the 5' RACE reads were re-called with MiXCR into one record per CDR3 protein. This sample has about 280,000 distinct CDR3 sequences, with roughly 26% found just once. Input material: blood. These TCRs come from a woman in her seventies in good health. CDR3s include the opening cysteine and the closing phenylalanine or tryptophan. The D gene is left open where the match is weak. The size of a clone is reported for some rows only, either as once, few or many, or as a class for expanded clones.

TGTGCCAGCAGCCAAGATGGGTGGGGGCAGTTCTTC,CASSQDGWGQFF,-,few,12,TRBJ2-1,TRBV3-1
TGCAGTGCTAGAGATAGGGCAGAACCTAGCAATCAGCCCCAGCATTTT,CSARDRAEPSNQPQHF,-,-,16,TRBJ1-5,TRBV20-1
TGTGCCAGCATTCTCGACTACTCCTACAATGAGCAGTTCTTC,CASILDYSYNEQFF,-,few,14,TRBJ2-1,TRBV12-3/TRBV12-4
TGTGCCAGCAGCTCCAACAGGGCCGTCCATGAAGCTTTCTTT,CASSSNRAVHEAFF,-,few,14,TRBJ1-1,TRBV13
TGTGCCAGCAGCCTAGGGACTAGCGGAGTCCAAGAGACCCAGTACTTC,CASSLGTSGVQETQYF,TRBD2,-,16,TRBJ2-5,TRBV7-9
TGTGCCAGCAGCGCCCAGGGGACTGAAGCTTTCTTT,CASSAQGTEAFF,-,many,12,TRBJ1-1,TRBV2
TGTGCCAGCAGCGCGACAGGTTCCTACAATGAGCAGTTCTTC,CASSATGSYNEQFF,-,once,14,TRBJ2-1,TRBV9
TGTGCCAGCAGGCGACAGGGGATTAGCAATCAGCCCCAGCATTTT,CASRRQGISNQPQHF,TRBD1,-,15,TRBJ1-5,TRBV2
TGCAGTGCTAGCGGGTCTCCGGGTGACAATGAGCAGTTCTTC,CSASGSPGDNEQFF,-,-,14,TRBJ2-1,TRBV20-1
TGTGCCAGCAGCCCAGGGACTAGCGGGAGGACTTTCTACAATGAGCAGTTCTTC,CASSPGTSGRTFYNEQFF,TRBD2,few,18,TRBJ2-1,TRBV5-4
TGTGCCAGCAGTCCTCTTACTGGGGAAAAACTGTTTTTT,CASSPLTGEKLFF,-,-,13,TRBJ1-4,TRBV7-2
TGTGCCAGCAGCCGACTATATCAAGAGACCCAGTACTTC,CASSRLYQETQYF,-,-,13,TRBJ2-5,TRBV7-2
TGCAGCGTCGAATCCCCGACAGGGGGGGCCGGAGGCACGCAGTATTTT,CSVESPTGGAGGTQYF,TRBD1,few,16,TRBJ2-3,TRBV29-1
TGCAGCGCTTTTTCGCCGGCGGGATCGGTTAGCGGGGAGCTGTTTTTT,CSAFSPAGSVSGELFF,-,-,16,TRBJ2-2,TRBV29-1
TGTGCCAGCAGCTTAGGGTGGACCAATTCACCCCTCCACTTT,CASSLGWTNSPLHF,-,-,14,TRBJ1-6,TRBV11-2
TGCAGTGCTAGAGACTTTAGGACGGGCCAGAAAGGGGAGCAGTACTTC,CSARDFRTGQKGEQYF,-,-,16,TRBJ2-7,TRBV20-1
TGTGCCATCAGATACCGCAGGGTAGGCACAGATACGCAGTATTTT,CAIRYRRVGTDTQYF,-,few,15,TRBJ2-3,TRBV10-3
TGTGCCATCAATCCCGGCTCCTACAATGAGCAGTTCTTC,CAINPGSYNEQFF,-,-,13,TRBJ2-1,TRBV10-3
TGCGCCAGCAGCCCCGGACAGGGAAATGAGCAGTTCTTC,CASSPGQGNEQFF,TRBD1,-,13,TRBJ2-1,TRBV5-1
TGCAGCGTAGTAGCGGGCCAAGAGACCCAGTACTTC,CSVVAGQETQYF,TRBD2,-,12,TRBJ2-5,TRBV29-1
TGCAGTGCTAGAACAGACTTCCAAGAGACCCAGTACTTC,CSARTDFQETQYF,-,-,13,TRBJ2-5,TRBV20-1
TGCAGTGCTAGTGAATTTCCCCGAGCGGGAGGTTATCAAGAGACCCAGTACTTC,CSASEFPRAGGYQETQYF,TRBD2,once,18,TRBJ2-5,TRBV20-1
TGTGCCAGCAGCATTCGGGGGGGGTCTATGAACACTGAAGCTTTCTTT,CASSIRGGSMNTEAFF,-,-,16,TRBJ1-1,TRBV7-2
TGTGCCACCGCAGGGGGCCTTCAAGAGACCCAGTACTTC,CATAGGLQETQYF,TRBD1,few,13,TRBJ2-5,TRBV14
TGTGCCAGCAGCTTAAAGATAAGGACTAACAATGAGCAGTTCTTC,CASSLKIRTNNEQFF,-,many,15,TRBJ2-1,TRBV7-2
TGCAGTGCCCCCTTGAGCATCTATGGCTACACCTTC,CSAPLSIYGYTF,-,-,12,TRBJ1-2,TRBV20-1
TGCAGTGCTAGAGAGGCGGGACCGCGCGGCTACACCTTC,CSAREAGPRGYTF,-,-,13,TRBJ1-2,TRBV20-1
TGCGCCAGCAGCTTGGGCAGGGCAGGAGGAAAACTGTTTTTT,CASSLGRAGGKLFF,-,few,14,TRBJ1-4,TRBV5-1
TGCAGTGCTATCCCTTGGAGCTCCTACAATGAGCAGTTCTTC,CSAIPWSSYNEQFF,-,-,14,TRBJ2-1,TRBV20-1
TGCGCCAGCAGCTTGGCTGGGGGGGCTAACTATGGCTACACCTTC,CASSLAGGANYGYTF,-,few,15,TRBJ1-2,TRBV5-1
TGTGCCAGCAGCTTAGCAGAGTTTATCGCCTACGAGCGGTACTTC,CASSLAEFIAYERYF,-,few,15,TRBJ2-1,TRBV11-2
TGTGCCAGCAGCGTAGAGGGTAGCGGGAGTTTGGAGCAGTTCTTC,CASSVEGSGSLEQFF,TRBD2,once,15,TRBJ2-1,TRBV9
TGCGCCAGCAGCTTGAGACTAGCGGGAGATGAGGTCTCCTACAATGAGCAGTTCTTC,CASSLRLAGDEVSYNEQFF,TRBD2,many,19,TRBJ2-1,TRBV5-1
TGCGCCAGCAGCCAAGATGGGGGCGGACAAGAGACCCAGTACTTC,CASSQDGGGQETQYF,-,few,15,TRBJ2-5,TRBV4-1
TGCGCCAGCAGCGGGGGGACAACCAAAAACATTCAGTACTTC,CASSGGTTKNIQYF,-,many,14,TRBJ2-4,TRBV5-1
TGTGCCAGCAGCTTTGGGGACAGGGACTACGAGCAGTACTTC,CASSFGDRDYEQYF,TRBD1,-,14,TRBJ2-7,TRBV7-9
TGTGCCAGCATAAGGGGGGCGGCTCTGAACACTGAAGCTTTCTTT,CASIRGAALNTEAFF,-,-,15,TRBJ1-1,TRBV28
TGTGCCAGCAGTGGGGCACAGGGAAGCGGGAGCCGTCCCGAGCAGTACTTC,CASSGAQGSGSRPEQYF,TRBD2,few,17,TRBJ2-7,TRBV6-1
TGTGCCAGCAGCGTAGCGGGGTTTGAAGCTTTCTTT,CASSVAGFEAFF,-,once,12,TRBJ1-1,TRBV9
TGTGCCAGCAGCTCACAAGGGGGGCAGGGGGGCTACGAGCAGTACTTC,CASSSQGGQGGYEQYF,-,-,16,TRBJ2-7,TRBV11-2
TGCAGCGCCCCGGCAGGGGGGAAGCCCTACGCGCAGTACTTC,CSAPAGGKPYAQYF,-,-,14,TRBJ2-5,TRBV29-1
TGCAGTGCCAACTCCCCAGCGACCTCCTACGAGCAGTACTTC,CSANSPATSYEQYF,-,few,14,TRBJ2-7,TRBV20-1
TGTGCCAGCAGTACGGGACAGGGAGGGTGGACTGAAGCTTTCTTT,CASSTGQGGWTEAFF,TRBD1,few,15,TRBJ1-1,TRBV6-5
TGTGCCAGCAGCCAAACCGGGACAGGCATCTATGGCTACACCTTC,CASSQTGTGIYGYTF,TRBD1,few,15,TRBJ1-2,TRBV14
TGTGCCAGCAGTTCCGTCTCCAGGGGTCTGTTTTTT,CASSSVSRGLFF,-,-,12,TRBJ1-4,TRBV6-5
TGCGCCAGCAGCCAAGCGTTGGGAGCTAGCAATCAGCCCCAGCATTTT,CASSQALGASNQPQHF,-,many,16,TRBJ1-5,TRBV4-3
TGTGCCAGCAGCTCCAAGATGGGGGGGGAGACCCAGTACTTC,CASSSKMGGETQYF,TRBD2,-,14,TRBJ2-5,TRBV7-2
TGTGCCAGCAGGTTTACTAGCGGGGGTTCCTACAATGAGCAGTTCTTC,CASRFTSGGSYNEQFF,TRBD2,many,16,TRBJ2-1,TRBV11-2
TGTGCCAGCAGTATCGGGACAGGGAGCGGCACGCAGTATTTT,CASSIGTGSGTQYF,TRBD1,-,14,TRBJ2-3,TRBV2
TGTGCCAGCAGCTTTAGCGGGATGGGCTACAATGAGCAGTTCTTC,CASSFSGMGYNEQFF,TRBD2,few,15,TRBJ2-1,TRBV7-2
TGCAGTGCTAGAGATCAGAATATGAACACTGAAGCTTTCTTT,CSARDQNMNTEAFF,-,-,14,TRBJ1-1,TRBV20-1
TGTGCCAGCAGTTCTGGACAGGGGGAATACAATGAGCAGTTCTTC,CASSSGQGEYNEQFF,TRBD1,few,15,TRBJ2-1,TRBV28